This T cell receptor beta chain originates from a study of blood T cells in healthy people across ages. At the level of the study: About one barcoded beta molecule was captured per two T cells (by template switching). Whole-study findings and limits: There was a strong correlation between TCR beta diversity and naive T cell percentage. CMV infection status of these donors was not known. Roughly linear declines in TCR beta diversity per million T cells occurred with age.

This clonotype occurred once. Its antigen is not known. This may be a read error, as it is one base from a much larger clone. The second PCR ran roughly 7 to 11 cycles with a sample-barcoded 5' primer and J-beta primers. One entry per CDR3 protein results from TCRdb running MiXCR on the 5' RACE reads. Of about 810,000 distinct CDR3 sequences listed, roughly 34% are singletons. In germline, CDR1 is SGHVS, CDR2 FNYEAQ. The CDR3 spans 16 residues. V usage is TRBV7-6 and J usage is TRBJ2-1, with D possibly called TRBD1 or TRBD2 (5 bases each). Sequences were obtained from blood. This clonotype was sampled from a man aged 18 to 30 in good health. CDR3 protein: CAGSLIGGYSYNEQFF. CDR3 nucleotide sequence: TGTGCCGGCAGCTTAATTGGGGGTTACTCCTACAATGAGCAGTTCTTC. The complete variable domain, with remaining parts taken from reference TRBV7-6 and TRBJ2-1, reads GAGVSQSPRYKVTKRGQDVALRCDPISGHVSLYWYRQALGQGPEFLTYFNYEAQQDKSGLPNDRFSAERPEGSISTLTIQRTEQRDSAMYRCAGSLIGGYSYNEQFFGPGTRLTVL.